This T cell receptor beta chain is drawn from a study of blood T cell repertoires in COVID-19. About the research overall: The analysed material was cDNA or gDNA that came from T cells, B-cell-depleted T cells, or PBMCs.

This CDR3 is 13 amino acids long. Per the germline V gene, CDR1 is MDHEN and CDR2 is SYDVKM. V was trimmed by 3 bases and J by 7 bases, leaving 10 bases between them. Per the authors' pipeline: Estimation of nucleated cell counts relied on the amplification of reference gene primers. The assay was immunoSEQ multiplex PCR, and TCRdb's table has in-frame clones only and misses some. D and trimming come from the DNA, and the V and J calls and clone size come from that table. The sample has under 500,000 clones; 80% to 90% are singletons. The sequence was obtained from a woman aged 25 to 45 with acute or convalescent COVID-19. What was sequenced was peripheral blood. V and J are TRBV28 and TRBJ1-5; the D gene is possibly TRBD1 (5 bases). CDR3 DNA sequence: TGTGCCAGCAGTTTTTATCGGGGGCAGCCCCAGCATTTT. This gives the protein CASSFYRGQPQHF.